The 5 T cell receptor beta chains in this list originate from one sample, sequenced in a study of cytomegalovirus exposure and HLA in healthy donors. The PCR had 60 Vbeta and 13 Jbeta primers. Sequenced by immunoSEQ multiplex PCR; TCRdb stores in-frame clones only, minus some. The sample yields 110,000 to 150,000 clones, roughly 80% seen once. Specimen: PBMCs. The source of these receptors is a female donor in good health and CMV-seronegative.

This clone turned up a few times. The chain carries TRBV19 and TRBJ2-2, with 7 bases fitting TRBD1. The V and J ends lost 3 bases and 5 bases, in that order; junction bases with no gene match: 6. CDR3 length: 15 residues. Germline CDR1 is LNHDA and CDR2 is SQIVND (reference sequence). This chain's CDR3 is CASSMTGLRTGELFF. CDR3 bases: TGTGCCAGTAGTATGACAGGGTTACGAACCGGGGAGCTGTTTTTT.

This clone was seen more than once but under ten times. The V gene is TRBV7-8, the J gene TRBJ2-7, with D unclear. Germline V lookup: CDR1 SGHVS, CDR2 FQNEAQ. The CDR3 has 13 amino acids. V lost 1 base and J 3 bases, leaving 7 bases between the germline ends. CDR3: CASSLGSVYEQYF. CDR3 sequence (DNA): TGTGCCAGCAGCTTAGGGTCAGTCTACGAGCAGTACTTC.

This clone was picked up one time. V and J are TRBV10-1 and TRBJ2-1, with 10 bases fitting TRBD2. J was trimmed by 1 base and V by 2 bases; bases with no gene match: 5. CDR3 length: 17 residues. The germline V gene encodes CDR1 WNHNN and CDR2 SYGVQD (reference sequence). The CDR3 coding sequence is TGCGCCAGCAGTGAGACTAGGGGACTAGCGTCCTACAATGAGCAGTTCTTC. This translates into CASSETRGLASYNEQFF.

This clone was seen more than once but under ten times. CDR3 residues: CASSLIGEQFF. For the CDR3, the DNA is TGTGCCAGCAGTTTAATCGGTGAGCAGTTCTTC. The chain uses TRBV28 and TRBJ2-1; D gene ambiguous. Deletions cut 2 bases from V and 9 bases from J, with 5 bases between. The CDR3 length is 11 residues. Germline V gives CDR1 MDHEN, CDR2 SYDVKM.

V usage is TRBV5-4 and J usage is TRBJ2-3; D is perhaps TRBD2 (6 bases). CDR3 length equals 15 residues. V was cut by 3 bases and J by 6 bases, with 17 bases left in between. CDR1 is SGHNT, CDR2 YYREEE, per germline (reference sequence). CDR3 sequence: CASSSPGVRGDTQYF. The CDR3 nucleotides read TGTGCCAGCAGCTCCCCGGGAGTTCGAGGGGATACGCAGTATTTT.